Each of the 5 T cell receptor beta chains below was sequenced from the same sample in a study of human T cells and chemical hapten exposure. Specified time point: patch test 2, 6 weeks after DPC sensitization. The treatment: therapeutic diphenylcyclopropenone sensitization with weekly scalp DPC. TCRdb independently ran MiXCR on the RACE reads; one entry per CDR3 protein. The sample holds 110,000 to 150,000 distinct CDR3 sequences, around 11% seen once. This specimen was whole blood, taken in connection with sensitization to the hapten diphenylcyclopropenone (DPC). The receptors were gathered from a woman aged 50 to 60 with alopecia areata. Some clones in this sample may be carry-over from other donors' samples.

The rearrangement uses TRBV29-1 and TRBJ2-3; D not certain. Germline V CDR1 and CDR2: SQVTM, ANQGSEA. V gave up 0 bases and J gave up 6 bases, with 1 base separating them. The CDR3 has 10 residues. CDR3 nucleotides: TGCAGCGTTGAAGAGGATACGCAGTATTTT. Encoded protein: CSVEEDTQYF.

The rearrangement links TRBV25-1 to TRBJ2-1, with D unclear. Trimming removed 2 bases from V and 10 bases from J, with 6 bases in between. CDR3 length: 11 amino acids. Germline V gene data show CDR1 as MGHDK and CDR2 as SYGVNS. CDR3 DNA: TGTGCCAGCAGTGAAGGGCAGGAGCAGTTCTTC. Translation: CASSEGQEQFF.

This clonotype was detected a few times. The rearrangement uses TRBV18 and TRBJ2-5; a possible D gene is TRBD2 (6 bases). The CDR3 has 14 amino acids. The V gene's germline CDR1 is KGHSH and CDR2 LQKENI. V lost 8 bases and J 5 bases, leaving 18 bases between the germline ends. CDR3 sequence: CASKRGSTEETQYF. In DNA form, the CDR3 reads TGTGCCAGCAAACGGGGGTCCACCGAGGAGACCCAGTACTTC.

A few counts support this clonotype. V is TRBV18 and J is TRBJ1-1, with unresolved D. Trimming shortened V by 4 bases and J by 1 base, and 10 bases separated the two germline ends. Germline V gives CDR1 KGHSH, CDR2 LQKENI. The length of the CDR3 is 14 residues. The CDR3 nucleotides are TGTGCCAGCTCACAATCAGGTGGGAACACTGAAGCTTTCTTT. It codes for CASSQSGGNTEAFF.

This clonotype turned up a few times. This chain links TRBV7-3 with TRBJ2-3; D uncertain. Germline V gene data show CDR1 as SGHTA and CDR2 as FQGTGA. This CDR3 has 15 residues. V lost 5 bases, J lost 2 bases, and 14 bases lay in between. The CDR3 nucleotides are TGTGCCAGCAGCCTACAAGGCCACTCCACAGATACGCAGTATTTT. It encodes CASSLQGHSTDTQYF.